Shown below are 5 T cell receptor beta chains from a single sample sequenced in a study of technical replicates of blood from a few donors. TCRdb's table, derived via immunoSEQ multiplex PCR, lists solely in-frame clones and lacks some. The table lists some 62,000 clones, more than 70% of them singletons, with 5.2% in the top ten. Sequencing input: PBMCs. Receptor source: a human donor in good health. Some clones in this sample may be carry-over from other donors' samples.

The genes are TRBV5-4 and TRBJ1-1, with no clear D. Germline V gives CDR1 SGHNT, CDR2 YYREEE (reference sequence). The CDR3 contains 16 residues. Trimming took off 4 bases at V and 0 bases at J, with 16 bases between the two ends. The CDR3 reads CASSQGGQDMNTEAFF. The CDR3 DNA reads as TGTGCCAGCAGCCAAGGAGGGCAAGACATGAACACTGAAGCTTTCTTT.

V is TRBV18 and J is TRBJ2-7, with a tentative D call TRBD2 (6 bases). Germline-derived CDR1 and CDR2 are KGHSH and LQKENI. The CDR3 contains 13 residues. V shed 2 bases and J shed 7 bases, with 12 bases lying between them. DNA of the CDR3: TGTGCCAGCTCACCAATTGGTGGGAGGGAGCAGTACTTC. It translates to CASSPIGGREQYF.

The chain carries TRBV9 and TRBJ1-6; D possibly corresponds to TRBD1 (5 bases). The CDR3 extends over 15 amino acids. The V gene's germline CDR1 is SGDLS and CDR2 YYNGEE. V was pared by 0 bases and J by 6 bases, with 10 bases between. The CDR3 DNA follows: TGTGCCAGCAGCGTAGCTGGGGCAGCTAATTCACCCCTCCACTTT. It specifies CASSVAGAANSPLHF.

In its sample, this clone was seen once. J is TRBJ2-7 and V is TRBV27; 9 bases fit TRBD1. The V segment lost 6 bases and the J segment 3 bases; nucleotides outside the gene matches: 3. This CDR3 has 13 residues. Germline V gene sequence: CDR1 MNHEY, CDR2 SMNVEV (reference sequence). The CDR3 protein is CASSRDRDYEQYF. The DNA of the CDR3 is TGTGCCAGCAGCCGGGACAGGGACTACGAGCAGTACTTC.

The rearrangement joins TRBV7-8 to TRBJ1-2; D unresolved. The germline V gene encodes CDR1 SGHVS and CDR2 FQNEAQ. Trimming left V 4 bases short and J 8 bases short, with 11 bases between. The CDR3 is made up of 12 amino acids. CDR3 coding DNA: TGTGCCAGCAGCTCAAGCGGATGGGGCTACACCTTC. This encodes CASSSSGWGYTF.